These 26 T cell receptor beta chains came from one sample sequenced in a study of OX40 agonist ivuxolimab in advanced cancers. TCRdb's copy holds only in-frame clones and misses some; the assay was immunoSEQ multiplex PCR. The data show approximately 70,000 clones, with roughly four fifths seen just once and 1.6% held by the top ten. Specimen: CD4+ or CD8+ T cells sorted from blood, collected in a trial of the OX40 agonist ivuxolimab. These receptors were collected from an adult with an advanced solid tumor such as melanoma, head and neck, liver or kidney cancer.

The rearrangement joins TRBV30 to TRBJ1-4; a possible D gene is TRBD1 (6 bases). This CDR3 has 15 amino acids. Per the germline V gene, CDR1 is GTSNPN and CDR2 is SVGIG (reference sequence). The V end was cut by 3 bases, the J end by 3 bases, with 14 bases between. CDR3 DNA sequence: TGTGCCTGGAGGGCAGGGGTAAATCCTAATGAAAAACTGTTTTTT. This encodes CAWRAGVNPNEKLFF.

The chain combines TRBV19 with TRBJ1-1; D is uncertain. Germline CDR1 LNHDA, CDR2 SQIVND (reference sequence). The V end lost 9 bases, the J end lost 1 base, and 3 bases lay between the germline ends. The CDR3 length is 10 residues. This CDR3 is CASGNTEAFF. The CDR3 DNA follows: TGTGCCAGCGGGAACACTGAAGCTTTCTTT. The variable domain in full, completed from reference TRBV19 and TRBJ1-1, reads DGGITQSPKYLFRKEGQNVTLSCEQNLNHDAMYWYRQDPGQGLRLIYYSQIVNDFQKGDIAEGYSVSREKKESFPLTVTSAQKNPTAFYLCASGNTEAFFGQGTRLTVV.

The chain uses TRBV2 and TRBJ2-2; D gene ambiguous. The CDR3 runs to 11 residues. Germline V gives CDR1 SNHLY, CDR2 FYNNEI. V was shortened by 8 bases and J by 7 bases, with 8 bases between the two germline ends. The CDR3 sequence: CASALNGELFF. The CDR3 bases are TGTGCCAGCGCTCTTAACGGGGAGCTGTTTTTT.

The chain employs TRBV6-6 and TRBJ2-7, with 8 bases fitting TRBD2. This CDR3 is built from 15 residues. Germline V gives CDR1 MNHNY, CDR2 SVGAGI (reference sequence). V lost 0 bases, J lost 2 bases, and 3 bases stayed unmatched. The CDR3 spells CASSYSLSGTYEQYF. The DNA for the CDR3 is TGTGCCAGCAGTTACTCACTTAGCGGGACCTACGAGCAGTACTTC.

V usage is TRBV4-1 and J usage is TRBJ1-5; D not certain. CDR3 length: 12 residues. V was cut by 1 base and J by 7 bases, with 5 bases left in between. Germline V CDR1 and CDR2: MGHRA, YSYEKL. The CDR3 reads CASSQGPQPQHF. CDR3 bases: TGCGCCAGCAGCCAAGGTCCCCAGCCCCAGCATTTT.

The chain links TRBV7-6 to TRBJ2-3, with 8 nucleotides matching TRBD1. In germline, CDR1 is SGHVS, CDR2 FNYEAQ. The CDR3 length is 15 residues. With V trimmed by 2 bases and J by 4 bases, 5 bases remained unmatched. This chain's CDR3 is CASSLSGQGADTQYF. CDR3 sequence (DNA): TGTGCCAGCAGCTTATCCGGACAGGGAGCAGATACGCAGTATTTT.

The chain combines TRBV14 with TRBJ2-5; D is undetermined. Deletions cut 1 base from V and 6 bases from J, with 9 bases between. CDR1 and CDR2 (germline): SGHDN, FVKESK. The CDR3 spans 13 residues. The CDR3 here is CASSQGLGKTQYF. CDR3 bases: TGTGCCAGCAGCCAAGGGCTTGGGAAGACCCAGTACTTC.

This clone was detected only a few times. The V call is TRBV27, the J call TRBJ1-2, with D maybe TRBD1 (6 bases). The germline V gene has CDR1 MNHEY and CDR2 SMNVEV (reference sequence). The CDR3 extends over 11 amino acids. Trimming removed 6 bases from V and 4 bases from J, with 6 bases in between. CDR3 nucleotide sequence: TGTGCCAGCAGGGACAGCTATGGCTACACCTTC. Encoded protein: CASRDSYGYTF.

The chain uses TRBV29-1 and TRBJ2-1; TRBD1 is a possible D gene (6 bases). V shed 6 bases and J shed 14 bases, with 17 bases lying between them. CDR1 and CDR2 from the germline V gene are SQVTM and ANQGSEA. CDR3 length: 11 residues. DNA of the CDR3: TGCAGCGTCCATACGGGCAGGGGAAAGTTCTTC. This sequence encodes CSVHTGRGKFF.

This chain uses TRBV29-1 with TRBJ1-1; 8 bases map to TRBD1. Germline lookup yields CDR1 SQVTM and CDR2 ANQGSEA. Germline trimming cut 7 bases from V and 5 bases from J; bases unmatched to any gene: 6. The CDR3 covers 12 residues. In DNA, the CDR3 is TGCAGCGCTAAACAGGGGGGGACTGAAGCTTTCTTT. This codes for CSAKQGGTEAFF.

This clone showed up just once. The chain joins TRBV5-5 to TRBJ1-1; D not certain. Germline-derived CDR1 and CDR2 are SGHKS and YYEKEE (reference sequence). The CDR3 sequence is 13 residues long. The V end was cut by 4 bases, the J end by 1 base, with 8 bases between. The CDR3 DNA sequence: TGTGCCAGCAGCCGAATACAGAACACTGAAGCTTTCTTT. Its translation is CASSRIQNTEAFF. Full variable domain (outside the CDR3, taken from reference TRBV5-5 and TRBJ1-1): DAGVTQSPTHLIKTRGQQVTLRCSPISGHKSVSWYQQVLGQGPQFIFQYYEKEERGRGNFPDRFSARQFPNYSSELNVNALLLGDSALYLCASSRIQNTEAFFGQGTRLTVV.

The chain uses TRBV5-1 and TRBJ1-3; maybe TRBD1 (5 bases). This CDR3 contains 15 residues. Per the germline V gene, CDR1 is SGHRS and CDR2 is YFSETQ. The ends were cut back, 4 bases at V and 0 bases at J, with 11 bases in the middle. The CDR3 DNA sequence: TGCGCCAGCAGCGTGATGGGGGGCTCTGGAAACACCATATATTTT. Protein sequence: CASSVMGGSGNTIYF. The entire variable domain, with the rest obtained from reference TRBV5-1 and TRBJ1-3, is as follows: KAGVTQTPRYLIKTRGQQVTLSCSPISGHRSVSWYQQTPGQGLQFLFEYFSETQRNKGNFPGRFSGRQFSNSRSEMNVSTLELGDSALYLCASSVMGGSGNTIYFGEGSWLTVV.

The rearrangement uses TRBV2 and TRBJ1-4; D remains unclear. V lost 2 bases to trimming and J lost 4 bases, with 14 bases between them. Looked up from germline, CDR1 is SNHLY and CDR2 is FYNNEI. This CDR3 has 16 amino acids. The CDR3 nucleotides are TGTGCCAGCAGTGAACGATTGGGGTCGGATAATGAAAAACTGTTTTTT. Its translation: CASSERLGSDNEKLFF.

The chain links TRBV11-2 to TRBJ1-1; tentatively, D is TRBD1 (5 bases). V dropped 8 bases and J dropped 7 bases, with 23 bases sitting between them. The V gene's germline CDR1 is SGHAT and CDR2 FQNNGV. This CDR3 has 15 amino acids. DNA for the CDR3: TGTGCCAGCGGAACCCGGGACCGAGGTCTGGGTGAAGCTTTCTTT. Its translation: CASGTRDRGLGEAFF.

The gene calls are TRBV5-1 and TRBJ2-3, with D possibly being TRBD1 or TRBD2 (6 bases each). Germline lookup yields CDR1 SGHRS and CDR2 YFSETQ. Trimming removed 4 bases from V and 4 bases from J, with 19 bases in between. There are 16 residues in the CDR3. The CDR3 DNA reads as TGCGCCAGCAGCCCCCGGGGGCAGGGTGTAGCAGATACGCAGTATTTT. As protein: CASSPRGQGVADTQYF.

This CDR3 reads CAWSVPWTREKLFF. The CDR3 DNA reads TGTGCCTGGAGTGTACCTTGGACTCGTGAAAAACTGTTTTTT. V gene TRBV30 combines with J gene TRBJ1-4, with D uncertain. The V gene's germline CDR1 is GTSNPN and CDR2 SVGIG (reference sequence). This CDR3 region has 14 residues. The ends were cut back, 0 bases at V and 7 bases at J, with 12 bases in the middle.

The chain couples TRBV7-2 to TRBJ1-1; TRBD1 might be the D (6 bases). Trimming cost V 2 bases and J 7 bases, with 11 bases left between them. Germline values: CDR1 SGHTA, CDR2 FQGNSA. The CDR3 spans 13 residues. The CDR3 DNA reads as TGTGCCAGCAGCTTAAACAGGGAGAGTGAAGCTTTCTTT. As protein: CASSLNRESEAFF.

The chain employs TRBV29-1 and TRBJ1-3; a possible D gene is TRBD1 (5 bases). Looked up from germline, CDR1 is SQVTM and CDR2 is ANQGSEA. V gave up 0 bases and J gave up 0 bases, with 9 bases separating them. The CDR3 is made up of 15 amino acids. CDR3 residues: CSVEDHRHSGNTIYF. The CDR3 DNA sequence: TGCAGCGTTGAAGATCACAGGCACTCTGGAAACACCATATATTTT.

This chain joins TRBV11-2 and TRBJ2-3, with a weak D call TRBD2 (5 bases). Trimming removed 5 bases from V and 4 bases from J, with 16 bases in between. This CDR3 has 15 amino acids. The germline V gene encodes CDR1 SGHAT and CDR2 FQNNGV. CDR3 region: CASSPRGHRADTQYF. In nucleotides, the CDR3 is TGTGCCAGCAGCCCTCGGGGTCATAGGGCAGATACGCAGTATTTT.

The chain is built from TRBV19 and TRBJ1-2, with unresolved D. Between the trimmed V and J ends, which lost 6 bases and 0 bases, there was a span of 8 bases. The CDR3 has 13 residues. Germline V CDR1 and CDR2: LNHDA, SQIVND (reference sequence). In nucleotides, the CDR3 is TGTGCCAGTAGATCGACATCTAACTATGGCTACACCTTC. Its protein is CASRSTSNYGYTF.

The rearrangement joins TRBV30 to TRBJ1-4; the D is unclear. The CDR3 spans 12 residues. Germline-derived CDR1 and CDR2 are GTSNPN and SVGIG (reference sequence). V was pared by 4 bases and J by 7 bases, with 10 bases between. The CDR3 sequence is CAWNPLGEKLFF. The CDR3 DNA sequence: TGTGCCTGGAATCCCTTGGGTGAAAAACTGTTTTTT.

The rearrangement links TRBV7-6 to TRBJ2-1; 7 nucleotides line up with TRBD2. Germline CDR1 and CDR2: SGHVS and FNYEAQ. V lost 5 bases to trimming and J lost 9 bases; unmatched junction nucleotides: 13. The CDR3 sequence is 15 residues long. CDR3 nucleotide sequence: TGTGCCAGCAGCACCTGGAGCGGGGCCGGTCCTGAGCAGTTCTTC. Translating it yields CASSTWSGAGPEQFF.

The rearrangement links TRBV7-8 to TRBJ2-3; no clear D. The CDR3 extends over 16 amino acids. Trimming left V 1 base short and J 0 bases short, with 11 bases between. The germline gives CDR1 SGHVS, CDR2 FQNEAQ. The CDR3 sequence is CASSLETAPSTDTQYF. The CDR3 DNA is TGTGCCAGCAGCTTAGAAACGGCACCTAGCACAGATACGCAGTATTTT.

This chain's CDR3 is CASTQRTETDTQYF. The DNA for the CDR3 is TGTGCCAGCACCCAAAGGACAGAGACAGATACGCAGTATTTT. The J gene is TRBJ2-3, the V gene TRBV6-1; the D gene is possibly TRBD1 (6 bases). Germline lookup yields CDR1 MNHNS and CDR2 SASEGT. Trimming left V 7 bases short and J 3 bases short, with 14 bases between. The CDR3 length is 14 residues.

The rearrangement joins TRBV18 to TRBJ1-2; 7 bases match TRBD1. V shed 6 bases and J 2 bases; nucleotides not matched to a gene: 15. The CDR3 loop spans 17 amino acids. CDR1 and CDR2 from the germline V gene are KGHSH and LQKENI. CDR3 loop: CASSERDSSNANYGYTF. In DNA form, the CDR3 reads TGTGCCAGCTCGGAAAGGGACAGTTCAAACGCAAACTATGGCTACACCTTC.

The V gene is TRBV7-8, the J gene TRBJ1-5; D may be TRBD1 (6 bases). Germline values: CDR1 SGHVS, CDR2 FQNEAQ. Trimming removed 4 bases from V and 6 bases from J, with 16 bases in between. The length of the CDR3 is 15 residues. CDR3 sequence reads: CASSWSWGAGQPQHF. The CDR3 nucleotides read TGTGCCAGCAGCTGGAGTTGGGGGGCGGGTCAGCCCCAGCATTTT.